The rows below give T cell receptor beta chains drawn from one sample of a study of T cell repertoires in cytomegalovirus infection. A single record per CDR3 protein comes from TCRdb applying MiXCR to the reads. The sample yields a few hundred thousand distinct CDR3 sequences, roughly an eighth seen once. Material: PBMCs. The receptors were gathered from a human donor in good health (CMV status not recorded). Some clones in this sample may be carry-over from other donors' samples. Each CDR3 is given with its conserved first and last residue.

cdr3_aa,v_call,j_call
CASSYSNTGELFF,TRBV7-2,TRBJ2-2
CSARGHKNTEAFF,TRBV20-1,TRBJ1-1
CSVAPATGGSEAFF,TRBV29-1,TRBJ1-1
CASSPAGLPYEQYF,TRBV28,TRBJ2-7
CSARAVRGSWGEQFF,TRBV20-1,TRBJ2-1
CASSLEDTEAFF,TRBV7-2,TRBJ1-1
CASIRDGALTGELFF,TRBV6-2/TRBV6-3,TRBJ2-2
CASSLGEGYEQYF,TRBV7-6,TRBJ2-7
CASSSPSLRDTQYF,TRBV6-5,TRBJ2-3
CASMGSSYNEQFF,TRBV28,TRBJ2-1
CASSPSDRNYGYTF,TRBV7-2,TRBJ1-2
CASSLDLQGTSGYEQYF,TRBV11-2,TRBJ2-7
CASSLEVRGGLAEASTDTQYF,TRBV7-8,TRBJ2-3
CASRPKQGPIDTQYF,TRBV7-2,TRBJ2-3
CASSIQFKGNTEAFF,TRBV12-3/TRBV12-4,TRBJ1-1
CASSHGTSADTQYF,TRBV7-9,TRBJ2-3
CAISGSGQGDYGYTF,TRBV10-3,TRBJ1-2
CASSLAPGLYTGELFF,TRBV7-2,TRBJ2-2
CASGDRTYEQYF,TRBV28,TRBJ2-7
CASSLTGMGKLFF,TRBV28,TRBJ1-4
CASKLRQEKLFF,TRBV28,TRBJ1-4
CASSLEPPNEQYF,TRBV7-2,TRBJ2-7
CASSLVPGRQAFF,TRBV7-8,TRBJ1-1
CASSQETGRTLGTEAFF,TRBV4-1,TRBJ1-1
CASGQFVRSACYEQYF,TRBV6-4,TRBJ2-7
CASSLGRERNEQYF,TRBV11-2,TRBJ2-7
CASSEVSSGYHQETQYF,TRBV6-1,TRBJ2-5
CASTSLRDRTNYGYTF,TRBV12-3/TRBV12-4,TRBJ1-2
CASSIDLGAFNEQYF,TRBV19,TRBJ2-7
CSAWTANYGYTF,TRBV20-1,TRBJ1-2
CASSFFGVPETQYF,TRBV7-6,TRBJ2-5
CASSLEQPATNEKLFF,TRBV7-8,TRBJ1-4
CASSLTLAGGHNEQFF,TRBV7-3,TRBJ2-1
CSGSGWAFF,TRBV29-1,TRBJ1-1
CASSFIGGGKQETQYF,TRBV27,TRBJ2-5
CASSSRSGGVAFF,TRBV7-9,TRBJ1-1